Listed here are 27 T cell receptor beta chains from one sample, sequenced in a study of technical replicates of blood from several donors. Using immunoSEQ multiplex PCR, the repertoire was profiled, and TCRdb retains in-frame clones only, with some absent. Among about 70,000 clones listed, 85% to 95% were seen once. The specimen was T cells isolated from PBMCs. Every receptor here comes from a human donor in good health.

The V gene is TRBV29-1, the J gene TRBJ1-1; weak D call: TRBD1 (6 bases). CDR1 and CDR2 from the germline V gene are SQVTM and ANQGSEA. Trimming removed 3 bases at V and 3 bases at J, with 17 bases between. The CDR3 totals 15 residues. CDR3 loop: CSVEAQGRMDTEAFF. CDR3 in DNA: TGCAGCGTTGAGGCACAGGGCCGTATGGACACTGAAGCTTTCTTT.

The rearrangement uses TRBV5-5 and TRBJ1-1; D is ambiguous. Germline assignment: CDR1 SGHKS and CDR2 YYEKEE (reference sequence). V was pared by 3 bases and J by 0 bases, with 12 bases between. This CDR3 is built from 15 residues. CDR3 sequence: CASSWSAGMNTEAFF. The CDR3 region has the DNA TGTGCCAGCAGCTGGAGTGCGGGTATGAACACTGAAGCTTTCTTT.

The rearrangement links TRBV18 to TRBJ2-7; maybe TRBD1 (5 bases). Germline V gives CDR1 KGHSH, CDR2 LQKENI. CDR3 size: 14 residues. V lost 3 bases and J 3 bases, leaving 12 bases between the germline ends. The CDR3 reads CASSPKFDSYEQYF. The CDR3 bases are TGTGCCAGCTCACCTAAATTTGACAGCTACGAGCAGTACTTC.

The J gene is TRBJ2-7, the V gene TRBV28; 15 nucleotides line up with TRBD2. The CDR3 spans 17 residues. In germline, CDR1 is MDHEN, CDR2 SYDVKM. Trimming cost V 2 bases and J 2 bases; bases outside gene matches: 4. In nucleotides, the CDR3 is TGTGCCAGCAGTTTAGAGGGACTAGCGGGAGGAACCTACGAGCAGTACTTC. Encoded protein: CASSLEGLAGGTYEQYF.

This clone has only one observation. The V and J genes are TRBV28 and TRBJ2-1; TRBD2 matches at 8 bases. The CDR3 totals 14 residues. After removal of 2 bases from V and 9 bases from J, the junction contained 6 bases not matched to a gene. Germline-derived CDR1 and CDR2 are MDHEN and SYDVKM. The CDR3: CASSLVREGIEQFF. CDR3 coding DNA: TGTGCCAGCAGTTTAGTACGGGAGGGAATTGAGCAGTTCTTC.

The CDR3 spells CASSGGLAGDEQFF. CDR3 DNA: TGTGCCAGCAGCGGCGGGCTAGCGGGAGATGAGCAGTTCTTC. The chain uses TRBV5-6 and TRBJ2-1; 10 bases fit TRBD2. This CDR3 region has 14 residues. CDR1 and CDR2 from the germline V gene are SGHDT and YYEEEE. V lost 4 bases and J lost 8; bases outside the gene matches: 6.

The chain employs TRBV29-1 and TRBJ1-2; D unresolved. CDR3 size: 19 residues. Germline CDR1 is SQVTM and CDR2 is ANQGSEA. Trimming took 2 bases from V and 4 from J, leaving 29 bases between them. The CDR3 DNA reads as TGCAGCGTTGAAAAGATCCTCAGCGGCCCGAGGACTGGGCTCTATGGCTACACCTTC. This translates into CSVEKILSGPRTGLYGYTF.

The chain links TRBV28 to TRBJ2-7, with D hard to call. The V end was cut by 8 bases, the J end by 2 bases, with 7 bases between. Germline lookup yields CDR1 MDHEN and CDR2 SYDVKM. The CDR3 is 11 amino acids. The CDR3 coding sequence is TGTGCCAGCGCGAACCCCTACGAGCAGTACTTC. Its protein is CASANPYEQYF.

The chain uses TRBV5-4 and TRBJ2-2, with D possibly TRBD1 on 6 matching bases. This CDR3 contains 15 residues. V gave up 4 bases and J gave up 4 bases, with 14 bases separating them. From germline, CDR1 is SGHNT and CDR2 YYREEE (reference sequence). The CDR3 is CASSHLDSTTGELFF. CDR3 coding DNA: TGTGCCAGCAGCCACTTGGACAGCACCACCGGGGAGCTGTTTTTT.

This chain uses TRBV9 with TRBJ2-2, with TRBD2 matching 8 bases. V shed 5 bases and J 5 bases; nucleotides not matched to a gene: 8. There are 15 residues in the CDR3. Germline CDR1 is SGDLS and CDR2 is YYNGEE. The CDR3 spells CASRPKAGVTGELFF. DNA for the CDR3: TGTGCCAGCAGACCTAAAGCGGGGGTGACCGGGGAGCTGTTTTTT.

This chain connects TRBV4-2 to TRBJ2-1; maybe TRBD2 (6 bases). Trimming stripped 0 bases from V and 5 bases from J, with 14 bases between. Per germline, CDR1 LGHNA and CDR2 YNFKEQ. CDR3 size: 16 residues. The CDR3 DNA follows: TGTGCCAGCAGCCAAGAGGCGCAAGGAGGGCACAATGAGCAGTTCTTC. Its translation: CASSQEAQGGHNEQFF.

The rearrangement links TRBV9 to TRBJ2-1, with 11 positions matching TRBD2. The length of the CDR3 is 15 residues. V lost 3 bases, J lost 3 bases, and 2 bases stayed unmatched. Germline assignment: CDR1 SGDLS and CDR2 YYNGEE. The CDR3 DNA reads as TGTGCCAGCAGCGCCGGGACTAGCGGCTACAATGAGCAGTTCTTC. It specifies CASSAGTSGYNEQFF.

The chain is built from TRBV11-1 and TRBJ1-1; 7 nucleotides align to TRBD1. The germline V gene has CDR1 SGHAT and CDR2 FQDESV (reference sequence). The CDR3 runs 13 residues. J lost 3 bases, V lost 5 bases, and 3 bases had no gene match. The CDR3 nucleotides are TGTGCCAGCAGCAGCAGGGGGTACACTGAAGCTTTCTTT. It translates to CASSSRGYTEAFF.

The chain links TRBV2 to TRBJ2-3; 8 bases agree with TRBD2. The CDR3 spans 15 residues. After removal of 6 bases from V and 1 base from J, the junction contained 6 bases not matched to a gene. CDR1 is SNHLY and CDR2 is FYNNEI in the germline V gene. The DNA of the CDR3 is TGTGCCAGCAGAAGGTTGACTAGCGGCACAGATACGCAGTATTTT. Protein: CASRRLTSGTDTQYF.

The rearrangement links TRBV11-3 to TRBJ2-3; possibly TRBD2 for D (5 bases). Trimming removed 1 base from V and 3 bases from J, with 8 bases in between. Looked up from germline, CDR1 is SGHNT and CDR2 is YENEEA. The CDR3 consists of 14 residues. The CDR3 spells CASSLGGLTDTQYF. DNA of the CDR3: TGTGCCAGCAGCTTAGGCGGGTTAACAGATACGCAGTATTTT.

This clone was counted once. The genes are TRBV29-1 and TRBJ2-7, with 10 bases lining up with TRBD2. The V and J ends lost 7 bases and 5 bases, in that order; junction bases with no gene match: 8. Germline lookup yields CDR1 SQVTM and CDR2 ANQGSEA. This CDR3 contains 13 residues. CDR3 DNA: TGCAGCGCTGTAGTAGCGGGGGGAAACGAGCAGTACTTC. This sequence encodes CSAVVAGGNEQYF.

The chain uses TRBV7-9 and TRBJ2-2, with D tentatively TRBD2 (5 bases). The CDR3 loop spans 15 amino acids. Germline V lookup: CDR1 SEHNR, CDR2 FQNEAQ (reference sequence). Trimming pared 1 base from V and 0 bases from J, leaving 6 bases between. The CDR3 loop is CASSLGTPNTGELFF. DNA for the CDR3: TGTGCCAGCAGCTTAGGGACTCCGAACACCGGGGAGCTGTTTTTT.

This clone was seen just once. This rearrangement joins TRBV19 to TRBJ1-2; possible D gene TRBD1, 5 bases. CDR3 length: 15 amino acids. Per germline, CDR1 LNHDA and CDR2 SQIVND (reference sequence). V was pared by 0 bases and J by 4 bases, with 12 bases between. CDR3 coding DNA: TGTGCCAGTAGTATAGATCGTGGGGCCGGCTATGGCTACACCTTC. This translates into CASSIDRGAGYGYTF.

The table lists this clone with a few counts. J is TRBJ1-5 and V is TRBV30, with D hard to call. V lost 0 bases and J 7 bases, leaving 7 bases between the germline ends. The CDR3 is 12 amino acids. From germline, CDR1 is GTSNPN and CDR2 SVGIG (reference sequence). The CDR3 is CAWSVNGQPQHF. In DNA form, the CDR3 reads TGTGCCTGGAGTGTAAATGGCCAGCCCCAGCATTTT. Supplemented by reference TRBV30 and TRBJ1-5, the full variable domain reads SQTIHQWPATLVQPVGSPLSLECTVEGTSNPNLYWYRQAAGRGLQLLFYSVGIGQISSEVPQNLSASRPQDRQFILSSKKLLLSDSGFYLCAWSVNGQPQHFGDGTRLSIL.

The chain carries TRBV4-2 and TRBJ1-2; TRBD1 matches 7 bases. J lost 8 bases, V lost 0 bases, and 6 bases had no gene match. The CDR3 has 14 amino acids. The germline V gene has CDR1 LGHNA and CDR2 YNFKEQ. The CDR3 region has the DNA TGTGCCAGCAGCCAAGAGACAGGGTTTTACGGCTACACCTTC. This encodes CASSQETGFYGYTF.

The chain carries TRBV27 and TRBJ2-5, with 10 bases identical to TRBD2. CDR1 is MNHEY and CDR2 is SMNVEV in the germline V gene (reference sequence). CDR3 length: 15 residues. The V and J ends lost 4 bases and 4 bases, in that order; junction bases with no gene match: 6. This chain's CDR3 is CASSSWTSGLETQYF. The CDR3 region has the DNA TGTGCCAGCAGTTCCTGGACTAGCGGATTAGAGACCCAGTACTTC.

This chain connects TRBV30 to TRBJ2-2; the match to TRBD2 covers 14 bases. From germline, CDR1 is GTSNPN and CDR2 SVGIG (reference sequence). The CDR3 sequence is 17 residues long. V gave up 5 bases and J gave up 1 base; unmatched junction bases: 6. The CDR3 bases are TGTGCCTGGGCTGGACTAGCGGGGGGCTTGAACACCGGGGAGCTGTTTTTT. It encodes CAWAGLAGGLNTGELFF. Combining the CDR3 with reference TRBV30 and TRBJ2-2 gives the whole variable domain SQTIHQWPATLVQPVGSPLSLECTVEGTSNPNLYWYRQAAGRGLQLLFYSVGIGQISSEVPQNLSASRPQDRQFILSSKKLLLSDSGFYLCAWAGLAGGLNTGELFFGEGSRLTVL.

CDR3 protein: CASSLRSSGEETQYF. In DNA form, the CDR3 reads TGTGCCAGCAGCTTAAGGTCTAGCGGAGAAGAGACCCAGTACTTC. The chain combines TRBV11-2 with TRBJ2-5; 7 bases line up with TRBD2. The length of the CDR3 is 15 residues. V lost 2 bases, J lost 3 bases, and 6 bases stayed unmatched. Per germline, CDR1 SGHAT and CDR2 FQNNGV.

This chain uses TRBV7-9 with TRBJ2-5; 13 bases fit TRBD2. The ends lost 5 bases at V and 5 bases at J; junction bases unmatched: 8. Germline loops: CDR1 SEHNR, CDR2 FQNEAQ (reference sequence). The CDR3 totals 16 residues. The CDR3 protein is CASSPRTSGGLETQYF. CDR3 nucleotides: TGTGCCAGCAGCCCTCGGACTAGCGGGGGTTTGGAGACCCAGTACTTC.

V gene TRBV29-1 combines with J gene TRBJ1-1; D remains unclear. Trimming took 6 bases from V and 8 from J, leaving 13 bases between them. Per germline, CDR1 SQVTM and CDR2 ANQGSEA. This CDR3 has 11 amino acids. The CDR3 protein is CSVRSQREAFF. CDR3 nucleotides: TGCAGCGTGAGGAGCCAGCGGGAAGCTTTCTTT.

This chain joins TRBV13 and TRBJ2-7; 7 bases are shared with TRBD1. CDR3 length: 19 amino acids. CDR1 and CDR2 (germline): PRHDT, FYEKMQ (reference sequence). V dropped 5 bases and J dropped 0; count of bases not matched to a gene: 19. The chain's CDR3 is CASSPGVVLGQPSSYEQYF. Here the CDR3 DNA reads TGTGCCAGCAGCCCTGGAGTGGTTTTGGGACAGCCGAGCTCCTACGAGCAGTACTTC.

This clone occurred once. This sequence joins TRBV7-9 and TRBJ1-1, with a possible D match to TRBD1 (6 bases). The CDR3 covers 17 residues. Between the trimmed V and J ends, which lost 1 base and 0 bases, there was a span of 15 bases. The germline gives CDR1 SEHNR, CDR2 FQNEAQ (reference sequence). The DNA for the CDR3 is TGTGCCAGCAGCTTAGGATTCGGGGGGCTTATGAACACTGAAGCTTTCTTT. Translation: CASSLGFGGLMNTEAFF.